One T cell receptor beta chain is described in this entry. It was within 2 weeks before study entry that exposed participants met a COVID-19 case. The CDR3 has 15 amino acids. The ends were cut back, 0 bases at V and 1 base at J, with 7 bases in the middle. In germline, CDR1 is SNHLY, CDR2 FYNNEI. The authors' processing: Amplified reference gene primers provided the basis for estimating nucleated cell counts. The method was immunoSEQ multiplex PCR; TCRdb's version includes in-frame clones alone and lacks a portion of them. The D gene and trimming were derived from the DNA, and the V and J assignments and clone size from that table. The data contain around 250,000 clones, about four fifths of them singletons. This sample is drawn from a study of blood T cell repertoires in COVID-19. Study in general: Acute and convalescent COVID-19 specimens originated in the United States, Italy and Spain. Sources were T cells, B-cell-depleted T cells, or PBMCs; the material itself was cDNA or gDNA.

Input material: PBMCs or T cells enriched from blood (not recorded which). The chain carries TRBV2 and TRBJ2-1, with D possibly being TRBD2 (5 bases). The sequence came from a man in his forties who had been exposed to COVID-19. The chain's CDR3 is CASSEAGVSYNEQFF. CDR3 in DNA: TGTGCCAGCAGTGAAGCGGGAGTGTCCTACAATGAGCAGTTCTTC.